Here is one T cell receptor (beta chain) with its context. The germline CDR1 and CDR2 sequences are MGHRA and YSYEKL. V was shortened by 1 base and J by 8 bases, with 6 bases between the two germline ends. This CDR3 is 12 amino acids long. The data belong to a study of blood T cell repertoires in COVID-19. Sequencing was performed with immunoSEQ multiplex PCR; in TCRdb, only in-frame clones are kept and a portion is missing. This table has about 400,000 clones, 70% to 90% appearing once. The gene calls are TRBV4-1 and TRBJ2-1, with D unresolved. This clonotype was sampled from a man in his forties with acute or convalescent COVID-19. Sequencing was performed on peripheral blood. The CDR3 here is CASSQAVYEQFF. The CDR3 DNA reads as TGCGCCAGCAGCCAAGCGGTCTATGAGCAGTTCTTC.